This entry concerns a single TCR beta chain. Germline assignment: CDR1 SGDLS and CDR2 YYNGEE. V lost 4 bases to trimming and J lost 6 bases; unmatched junction nucleotides: 6. CDR3 size: 15 residues. Some clones are missing from TCRdb's copy, which holds only in-frame ones; the method was immunoSEQ multiplex PCR. Of 110,000 or so clones in the sample, over 70% were seen once. This record comes from a study of blood T cell repertoires in COVID-19. The sequencing input was peripheral blood. This clonotype originated in a man aged 50-59 years with acute or convalescent COVID-19. The chain is built from TRBV9 and TRBJ2-2, with TRBD2 matching 10 bases. The CDR3 protein is CASSHSGGASGELFF. The CDR3 DNA follows: TGTGCCAGCAGCCACAGCGGGGGGGCGTCCGGGGAGCTGTTTTTT.